The 7 T cell receptor beta chains given below trace back to one sample, sequenced in a study of T-cell reconstitution after alpha-beta-depleted transplantation in children. Unique molecular identifiers were incorporated when the TCRbeta library was constructed. A single record per CDR3 protein comes from TCRdb applying MiXCR to the PCR reads. The data show over 200,000 distinct CDR3 sequences, approximately 11% seen once. Sample: PBMCs, taken before TCRalphabeta/CD19-depleted stem cell transplant. The receptors come from a child less than two years old with acute myeloid leukemia, due to receive a stem cell transplant.

This clonotype occurred many times. The chain employs TRBV27 and TRBJ2-1; D perhaps matches TRBD2 (6 bases). Deletions cut 5 bases from V and 4 bases from J, with 15 bases between. Germline CDR1 is MNHEY and CDR2 is SMNVEV (reference sequence). The CDR3 is made up of 15 amino acids. CDR3 in DNA: TGTGCCAGCAGTCAGACTAGTTTGGTGTACAATGAGCAGTTCTTC. This codes for CASSQTSLVYNEQFF.

This clonotype was detected many times. The junction departs from the called germline gene at one end, perhaps through a read error. The gene calls are TRBV12-3 or TRBV12-4 and TRBJ2-7; no definite D call. The CDR3 has 12 amino acids. The CDR3 loop reads CASSLNELAPCF. CDR3 bases: TGTGCCAGCAGTTTAAACGAACTGGCACCCTGCTTC.

This clonotype came up many times. The CDR3 nucleotides read TGCAGCCTCATCCTGGGCAGGACAGTGCAAGAGACCCAGTACTTC. Translated, it gives CSLILGRTVQETQYF. This chain uses TRBV29-1 with TRBJ2-5; D might be TRBD1 (6 bases). The CDR3 contains 15 residues. With 8 bases removed from V and 2 bases from J, the gap between germline ends came to 21 bases. CDR1 and CDR2 (germline): SQVTM, ANQGSEA.

For this clonotype: At one end the junction does not follow the germline gene, possibly because of a read error. The rearrangement links TRBV5-4 to TRBJ2-7; D remains ambiguous. Germline lookup yields CDR1 SGHNT and CDR2 YYREEE (reference sequence). The CDR3 covers 13 residues. The CDR3 sequence: CASSLKFSNEQYF. The CDR3 nucleotides read TGTGCCAGCAGCTTGAAATTCTCCAACGAGCAGTACTTC.

This clonotype was recorded many times. The gene calls are TRBV20-1 and TRBJ2-3; 8 bases align to TRBD1. Germline CDR1 reads DFQATT; CDR2 reads SNEGSKA (reference sequence). The CDR3 is made up of 12 amino acids. For the CDR3, the DNA is TGCAGCGCCGGGGGACAGGCAGATACGCAGTATTTT. It translates to CSAGGQADTQYF.

Many counts were recorded for this clonotype. This chain links TRBV20-1 with TRBJ1-1; 7 bases fit TRBD1. This CDR3 spans 12 amino acids. The V and J ends lost 2 bases and 7 bases, in that order; junction bases with no gene match: 4. From germline, CDR1 is DFQATT and CDR2 SNEGSKA (reference sequence). Written as DNA, the CDR3 is TGCAGTGCTAGACCGACAGGGATTGAAGCTTTCTTT. Its protein product is CSARPTGIEAFF.

This clonotype came up a few times. The chain is built from TRBV5-1 and TRBJ2-7, with 9 bases matching TRBD1. Trimming cost V 3 bases and J 3 bases; bases outside gene matches: 7. The CDR3 is 15 residues long. The germline V gene encodes CDR1 SGHRS and CDR2 YFSETQ. The CDR3 nucleotides read TGCGCCAGCAGCTCGGGACAGGGAAACGACTACGAGCAGTACTTC. Encoded protein: CASSSGQGNDYEQYF.